Described below is a single T cell receptor (beta chain) sequence and its context. Libraries were prepared by immunoSEQ multiplex PCR; TCRdb keeps only in-frame clonotypes and omits some of them. Of 30,000 to 40,000 clones in the sample, roughly 82% were seen once. This sample is part of a study of PD-L1 blockade in urothelial cancer. As for the study in general: About 90% of the 29 patients were males with bladder-origin urothelial cancer. As for prior chemotherapy regimens, patients had received 0 to 3.

Specified time point: pretreatment peripheral blood. This specimen was PBMCs, taken around atezolizumab (anti-PD-L1) treatment. This TCR came from a man in his sixties with urothelial cancer.

The CDR3 nucleotides are TGTGCCAGCACGCAGGGGCCGGAGACCCAGTACTTC. Its protein is CASTQGPETQYF. The chain carries TRBV6-1 and TRBJ2-5; D might be TRBD1 (6 bases). Germline V gene sequence: CDR1 MNHNS, CDR2 SASEGT. V was clipped by 7 bases and J by 5 bases, with 11 bases between them. This CDR3 comprises 12 residues.